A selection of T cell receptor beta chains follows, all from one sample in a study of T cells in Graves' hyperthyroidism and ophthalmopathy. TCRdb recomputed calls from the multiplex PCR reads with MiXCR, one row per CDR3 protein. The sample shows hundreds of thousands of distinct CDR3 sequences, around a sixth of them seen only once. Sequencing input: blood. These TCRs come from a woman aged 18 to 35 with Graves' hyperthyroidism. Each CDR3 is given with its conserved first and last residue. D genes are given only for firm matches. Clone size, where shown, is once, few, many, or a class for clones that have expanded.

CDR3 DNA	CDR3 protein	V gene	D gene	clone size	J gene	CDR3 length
TGTGCCAGCAGCGTAGTGGTGAACACTGAAGCTTTCTTT	CASSVVVNTEAFF	TRBV9	NA	many	TRBJ1-1	13
TGCAGTGCCCAAAAACCGGATACGCAGTATTTT	CSAQKPDTQYF	TRBV20-1	NA	NA	TRBJ2-3	11
TGTGCCAGCAGTTTAGCCCAGTTACTAGCGACAACGCAGTATTTT	CASSLAQLLATTQYF	TRBV12-3/TRBV12-4	TRBD2	many	TRBJ2-3	15
TGTGCCAGCAGCTCCTCGACCGCCTCCTACGAGCAGTACTTC	CASSSSTASYEQYF	TRBV7-2	NA	many	TRBJ2-7	14
TGTGCCAGCAGCTTAACAGGGACATCAGAGACCCAGTACTTC	CASSLTGTSETQYF	TRBV7-3	NA	few	TRBJ2-5	14
TGTGCCAGCAGCTTAGATCTTTGGGCCAAGAACACTGAAGCTTTCTTT	CASSLDLWAKNTEAFF	TRBV11-2	NA	many	TRBJ1-1	16
TGTGCCAGCAGTGAATCCCTTCGGTTGAACGAGCAGTACTTC	CASSESLRLNEQYF	TRBV6-1	NA	many	TRBJ2-7	14
TGTGCCAGTAGTATCCAGGGGGCAAACACTGAAGCTTTCTTT	CASSIQGANTEAFF	TRBV19	TRBD1	many	TRBJ1-1	14
TGTGCCAGCGGCTCCTTTCCCGACAGGGGAGGGGTGAACACTGAAGCTTTCTTT	CASGSFPDRGGVNTEAFF	TRBV11-1	TRBD1	few	TRBJ1-1	18
TGCAGTGCTTTTAGCGGGAGAGGGACCGGGGAGCTGTTTTTT	CSAFSGRGTGELFF	TRBV20-1	TRBD2	NA	TRBJ2-2	14
TGCAGTGCTAGCCACAGGAGAGCTCCTAGCACAGATACGCAGTATTTT	CSASHRRAPSTDTQYF	TRBV20-1	NA	few	TRBJ2-3	16
TGCGCCAGCAGCTTGTTACTAGCGGGAGTGAAAGAGACCCAGTACTTC	CASSLLLAGVKETQYF	TRBV5-1	TRBD2	NA	TRBJ2-5	16
TGTGCCAGCAGTTTTTTACTAGCGGGAGATGAGCAGTTCTTC	CASSFLLAGDEQFF	TRBV27	TRBD2	few	TRBJ2-1	14
TGTGCCAGCAGTTCGGGGACAGTCCCTCAGGAGACCCAGTACTTC	CASSSGTVPQETQYF	TRBV27	TRBD1	NA	TRBJ2-5	15